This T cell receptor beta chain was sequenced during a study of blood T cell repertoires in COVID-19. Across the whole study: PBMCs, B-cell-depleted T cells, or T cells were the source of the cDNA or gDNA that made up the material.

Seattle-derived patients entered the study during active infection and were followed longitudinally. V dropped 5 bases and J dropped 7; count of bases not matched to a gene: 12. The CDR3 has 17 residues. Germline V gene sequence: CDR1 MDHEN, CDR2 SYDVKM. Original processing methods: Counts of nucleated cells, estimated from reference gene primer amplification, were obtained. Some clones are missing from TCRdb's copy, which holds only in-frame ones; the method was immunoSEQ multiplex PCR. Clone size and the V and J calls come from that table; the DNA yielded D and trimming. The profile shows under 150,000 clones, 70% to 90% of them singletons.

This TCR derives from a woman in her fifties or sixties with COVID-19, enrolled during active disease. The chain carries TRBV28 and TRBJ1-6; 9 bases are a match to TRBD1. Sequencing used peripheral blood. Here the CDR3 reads CASSLTFGDRVNSPLHF. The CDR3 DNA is TGTGCCAGCAGTCTCACCTTCGGGGACAGGGTAAATTCACCCCTCCACTTT.